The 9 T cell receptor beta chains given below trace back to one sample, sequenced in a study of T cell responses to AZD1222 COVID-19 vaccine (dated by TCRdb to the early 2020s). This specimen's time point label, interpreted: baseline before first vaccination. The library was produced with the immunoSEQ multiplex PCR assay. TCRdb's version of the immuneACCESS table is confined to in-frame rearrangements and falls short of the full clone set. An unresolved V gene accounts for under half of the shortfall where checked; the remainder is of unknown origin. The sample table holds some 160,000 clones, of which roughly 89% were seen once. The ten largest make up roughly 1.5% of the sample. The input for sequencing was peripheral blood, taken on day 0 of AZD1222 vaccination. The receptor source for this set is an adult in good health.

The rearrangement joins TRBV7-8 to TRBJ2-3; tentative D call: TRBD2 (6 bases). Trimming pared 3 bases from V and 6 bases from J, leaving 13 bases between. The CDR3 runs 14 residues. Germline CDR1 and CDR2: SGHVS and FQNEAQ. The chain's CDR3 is CASSFSRRADTQYF. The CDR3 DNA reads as TGTGCCAGCAGCTTTTCTCGGAGGGCGGATACGCAGTATTTT.

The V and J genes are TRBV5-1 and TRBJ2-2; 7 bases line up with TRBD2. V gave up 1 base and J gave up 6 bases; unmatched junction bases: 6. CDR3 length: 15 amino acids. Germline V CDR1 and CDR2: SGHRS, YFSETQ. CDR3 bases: TGCGCCAGCAGCTTGCCTGTGGCGGGGGCCGGGGAGCTGTTTTTT. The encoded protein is CASSLPVAGAGELFF.

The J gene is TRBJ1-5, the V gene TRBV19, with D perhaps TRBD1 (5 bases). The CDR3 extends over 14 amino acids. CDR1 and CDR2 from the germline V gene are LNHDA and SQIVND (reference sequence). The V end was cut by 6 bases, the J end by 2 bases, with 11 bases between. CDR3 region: CASSARDRNQPQHF. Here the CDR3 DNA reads TGTGCCAGTAGCGCTCGGGACCGCAATCAGCCCCAGCATTTT.

CDR3 DNA: TGTGCCATCAGTCCCGGGACTGAGGATTCACCCCTCCACTTT. This gives the protein CAISPGTEDSPLHF. The rearrangement joins TRBV10-3 to TRBJ1-6; maybe TRBD1 (5 bases). V was trimmed by 5 bases and J by 8 bases, leaving 13 bases between them. This CDR3 has 14 residues. The V gene's germline CDR1 is ENHRY and CDR2 SYGVKD.

The CDR3 sequence: CASSVAGDPEQYF. CDR3 coding DNA: TGTGCCAGCAGTGTAGCGGGAGATCCCGAGCAGTACTTC. This chain connects TRBV6-1 to TRBJ2-7, with 9 bases that match TRBD2. The V and J ends lost 4 bases and 6 bases, in that order; junction bases with no gene match: 4. The CDR3 totals 13 residues. Germline loops: CDR1 MNHNS, CDR2 SASEGT.

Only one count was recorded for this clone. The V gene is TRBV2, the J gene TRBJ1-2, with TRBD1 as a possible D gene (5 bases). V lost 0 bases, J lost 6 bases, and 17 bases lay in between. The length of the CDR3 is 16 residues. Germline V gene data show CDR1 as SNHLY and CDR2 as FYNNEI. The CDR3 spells CASSEALLGRANGYTF. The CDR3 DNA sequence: TGTGCCAGCAGTGAAGCGCTTCTAGGCAGGGCGAATGGCTACACCTTC.

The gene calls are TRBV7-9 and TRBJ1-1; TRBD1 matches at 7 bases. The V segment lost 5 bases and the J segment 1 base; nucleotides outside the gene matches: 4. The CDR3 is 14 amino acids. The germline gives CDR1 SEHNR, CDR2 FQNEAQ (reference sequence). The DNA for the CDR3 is TGTGCCAGCAGCCTACAGGGGAGGAACACTGAAGCTTTCTTT. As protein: CASSLQGRNTEAFF.

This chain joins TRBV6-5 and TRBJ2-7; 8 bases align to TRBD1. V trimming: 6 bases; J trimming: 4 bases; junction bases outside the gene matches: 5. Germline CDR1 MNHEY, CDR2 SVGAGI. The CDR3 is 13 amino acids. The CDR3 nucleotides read TGTGCCAGCAGGATGGGACAGGTATACGAGCAGTACTTC. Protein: CASRMGQVYEQYF.

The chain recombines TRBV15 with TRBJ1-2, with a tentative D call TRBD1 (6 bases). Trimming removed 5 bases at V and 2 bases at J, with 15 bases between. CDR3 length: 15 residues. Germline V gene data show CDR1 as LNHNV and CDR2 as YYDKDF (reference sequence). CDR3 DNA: TGTGCCACCAGCGGGGGACGGGGGCTCAACTATGGCTACACCTTC. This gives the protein CATSGGRGLNYGYTF.